This T cell receptor (beta chain) appears in the sequencing data of a study of blood T cell repertoires in COVID-19 (TCRdb year 2020). About the full investigation: Samples from collaborators originated in the United States, Italy and Spain and spanned both the acute and convalescent phases of COVID-19. HLA class I and class II types, where available, came from metadata supplied by the sample provider rather than from assay-based typing. The prospective study material was composed of cDNA or gDNA derived from T cells, B-cell-depleted T cells, or PBMCs. The samples were drawn from two sources: the first 160 participants of the ongoing ImmuneRACE study, and 950 to 1,500 subjects contributed by 6 global collaborators. Nearly every sample came with metadata listing a de-identified subject ID, COVID-19 status, age in years and sex. A freely available public database, intended as a resource for researchers studying the immune response to SARS-CoV-2, is where the repertoires were released. Deeply sampled blood TCRbeta repertoires from subjects exposed to, actively infected with, or recovered from COVID-19 were included in the dataset. Paper-wide results and their limitations: The amount of clinical and demographic metadata varied by source and participant and was provided uncurated.

Comments on this clone: The antigen this receptor binds is unknown. Base qualities are not at hand, and no much larger clone is one base apart.

TCRbeta CDR3 regions were amplified from genomic DNA by means of the immunoSEQ Assay, a bias-controlled multiplex PCR. In the source study's methods: The number of nucleated cells in each sample was estimated from the amplification of reference gene primers within the assay. Sequence reads were collapsed and filtered to measure the absolute abundance of every unique TCRbeta CDR3 rearrangement. For each sample, productive Simpson clonality was calculated as the square root of Simpson's diversity index over productive rearrangements. TCRdb's version of the immuneACCESS table is confined to in-frame rearrangements and falls short of the full clone set. An unresolved V gene accounts for under half of the shortfall where checked; the remainder is of unknown origin. That table is the source of V, J and clone size, and D and trimming were worked out from the DNA. This sample holds 150,000 to 200,000 clones; roughly 86% were observed only once. The ten top clones hold 7% of the sample.

The germline V gene sets CDR1 to MNHEY and CDR2 to SVGAGI. Measured from the cysteine to the phenylalanine, the CDR3 is 13 residues long. CDR3 DNA is the only sequence kept; it has 39 bases, read in frame from the first base. At the junction V is shortened by 0 bases and J by 7 bases, with 9 bases in between. Whole blood was collected in K2EDTA tubes by collaborating institutions according to the institutions' own protocols. For TCRbeta analysis, collaborator samples were shipped as frozen whole blood, as isolated PBMCs, or as DNA extracted from either sample type. The sequence was obtained from an elderly woman in a cohort sampled during active or convalescent COVID-19. Input material: peripheral blood. The chain couples TRBV6-5 to TRBJ1-2; the D gene is unclear. The CDR3 region: CASSYSGGGGYTF. The nucleotides read TGTGCCAGCAGTTACTCTGGAGGTGGTGGCTACACCTTC.